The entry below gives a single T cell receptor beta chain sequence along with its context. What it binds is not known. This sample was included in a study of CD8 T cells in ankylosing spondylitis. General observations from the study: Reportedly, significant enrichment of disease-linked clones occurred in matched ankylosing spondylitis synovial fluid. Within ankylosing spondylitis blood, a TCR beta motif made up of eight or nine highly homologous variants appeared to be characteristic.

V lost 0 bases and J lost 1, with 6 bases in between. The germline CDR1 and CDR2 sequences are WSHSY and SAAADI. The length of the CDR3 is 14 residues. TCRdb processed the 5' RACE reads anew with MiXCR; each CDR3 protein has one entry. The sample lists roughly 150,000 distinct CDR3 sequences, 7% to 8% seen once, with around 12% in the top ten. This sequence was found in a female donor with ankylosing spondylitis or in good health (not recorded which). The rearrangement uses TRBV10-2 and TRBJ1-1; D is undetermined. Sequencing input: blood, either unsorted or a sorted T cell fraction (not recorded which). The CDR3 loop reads CASSESMGNTEAFF. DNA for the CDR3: TGCGCCAGCAGTGAGTCGATGGGGAACACTGAAGCTTTCTTT.